This T cell receptor (beta chain) emerged from a study of shared clonotypes between healthy human individuals. Germline CDR1 reads SNHLY; CDR2 reads FYNNEI. V lost 7 bases to trimming and J lost 8 bases, with 11 bases between them. This CDR3 has 11 residues. Only in-frame clones appear in the TCRdb table, and some are missing; sequencing was by immunoSEQ multiplex PCR. The repertoire consists of around 2.1 million clones, with nearly 97% occurring once and the leading ten covering more than 0.1%. This clone was found a few times. Sequencing used naive CD4+ T cells sorted from blood. The sample's subset: CD45RA+ positively selected. The chain carries TRBV2 and TRBJ1-2; perhaps TRBD1 as D (5 bases). The clonotype comes from a man aged 18 to 30 in good health. The CDR3 reads CASNQGEGYTF. The DNA for the CDR3 is TGTGCCAGCAACCAGGGAGAAGGCTACACCTTC.